The 24 T cell receptor beta chains listed next were all sequenced from one sample in a study of T cells in Graves' hyperthyroidism and ophthalmopathy. RNA transcripts were the template for amplifying TCR beta CDR3 regions. The HTBI primer set drove a first-round RT-PCR of the TCR CDR3. TCRdb recomputed calls from the multiplex PCR reads with MiXCR, one row per CDR3 protein. The table records hundreds of thousands of distinct CDR3 sequences, about 45% of them present only once. What was sequenced was peripheral blood or thyroid tissue (not recorded which). The receptors were sampled from a woman aged 18 to 35 with Graves' hyperthyroidism.

This clonotype has only a few counts. The chain couples TRBV7-8 to TRBJ2-7; maybe TRBD1 (5 bases). Germline V CDR1 and CDR2: SGHVS, FQNEAQ. The V gene lost 1 base and the J gene lost 0 bases, with 13 bases spanning the gap. The CDR3 is 16 residues long. The CDR3 sequence is CASSLEFGDSSYEQYF. CDR3 DNA sequence: TGTGCCAGCAGCTTAGAGTTTGGTGACAGCTCCTACGAGCAGTACTTC.

This clonotype came up a few times. The chain couples TRBV7-2 to TRBJ1-5; 7 nucleotides line up with TRBD1. Trimming cost V 3 bases and J 5 bases; bases outside gene matches: 7. Looked up from germline, CDR1 is SGHTA and CDR2 is FQGNSA. This CDR3 comprises 15 residues. CDR3 bases: TGTGCCAGCAGCTTCGACAGGGATTTGGATCAGCCCCAGCATTTT. Protein: CASSFDRDLDQPQHF.

The rearrangement uses TRBV2 and TRBJ1-2; 10 positions agree with TRBD1. J gave up 7 bases and V 3 bases, and 11 bases lay outside the gene matches. The CDR3 totals 16 residues. The germline V gene has CDR1 SNHLY and CDR2 FYNNEI. This CDR3 reads CASSDYGTGVVAGYTF. For the CDR3, the DNA is TGTGCCAGCAGTGATTATGGGACAGGGGTTGTGGCTGGCTACACCTTC.

This clonotype was recorded many times. V is TRBV29-1 and J is TRBJ2-7, with D perhaps matching TRBD1 (6 bases). The CDR3 has 12 amino acids. Trimming pared 4 bases from V and 3 bases from J, leaving 10 bases between. The germline V gene encodes CDR1 SQVTM and CDR2 ANQGSEA. The CDR3 here is CSVVIQGYEQYF. In DNA, the CDR3 is TGCAGCGTTGTCATACAGGGCTACGAGCAGTACTTC.

This CDR3 is CSASGAKVNREKLFF. CDR3 nucleotides: TGCAGTGCTTCGGGGGCCAAGGTGAATCGTGAAAAACTGTTTTTT. V and J are TRBV20-1 and TRBJ1-4, with D perhaps TRBD1 (6 bases). Looked up from germline, CDR1 is DFQATT and CDR2 is SNEGSKA (reference sequence). This CDR3 contains 15 residues. Deletions cut 5 bases from V and 7 bases from J, with 20 bases between.

This clonotype came up a few times. The chain has TRBV7-9 and TRBJ2-7, with 9 bases that match TRBD1. This CDR3 is built from 15 residues. CDR1 and CDR2 (germline): SEHNR, FQNEAQ (reference sequence). V was clipped by 5 bases and J by 3 bases; unmatched bases: 8. In DNA, the CDR3 is TGTGCCAGCAGCACCCGGACAGGGGAGTTCTACGAGCAGTACTTC. It specifies CASSTRTGEFYEQYF.

This rearrangement joins TRBV7-9 to TRBJ1-6; unclear D gene. This CDR3 is 16 amino acids long. Germline V gene sequence: CDR1 SEHNR, CDR2 FQNEAQ (reference sequence). V lost 6 bases to trimming and J lost 0 bases, with 12 bases between them. CDR3 residues: CASRLDSSSYNSPLHF. The DNA of the CDR3 is TGTGCCAGCAGGCTAGACTCGAGCTCCTATAATTCACCCCTCCACTTT.

This clonotype was seen a handful of times. This chain connects TRBV7-9 to TRBJ1-2; a possible D gene is TRBD1 (6 bases). The CDR3 sequence is 14 residues long. The germline V gene has CDR1 SEHNR and CDR2 FQNEAQ (reference sequence). The V gene lost 5 bases and the J gene lost 2 bases, with 12 bases spanning the gap. CDR3: CASSQDRLNYGYTF. Written as DNA, the CDR3 is TGTGCCAGCAGCCAAGACAGGTTGAACTATGGCTACACCTTC.

The rearrangement joins TRBV7-9 to TRBJ1-2, with a weak D call TRBD1 (6 bases). V gave up 5 bases and J gave up 3 bases, with 16 bases separating them. CDR3 length: 15 residues. CDR1 is SEHNR, CDR2 FQNEAQ, per germline (reference sequence). The CDR3 loop reads CASSEQEGVDYGYTF. For the CDR3, the DNA is TGTGCCAGCAGCGAACAAGAGGGGGTTGACTATGGCTACACCTTC.

This clonotype was recorded a few times. The chain uses TRBV5-1 and TRBJ1-2; 8 bases are a match to TRBD1. The germline V gene encodes CDR1 SGHRS and CDR2 YFSETQ. V lost 0 bases and J lost 3; bases outside the gene matches: 7. The CDR3 has 16 amino acids. CDR3 in amino acids: CASSLAPGGADYGYTF. The CDR3 DNA follows: TGCGCCAGCAGCTTGGCGCCAGGGGGCGCGGACTATGGCTACACCTTC.

DNA for the CDR3: TGTGCCAGCTCACCACGAGGGGGAAATAATTCACCCCTCCACTTT. Translated: CASSPRGGNNSPLHF. The chain couples TRBV15 to TRBJ1-6; possibly TRBD1 for D (6 bases). CDR3 size: 15 residues. Trimming cost V 10 bases and J 5 bases, with 18 bases left between them. Per germline, CDR1 LNHNV and CDR2 YYDKDF (reference sequence). Combining the CDR3 with reference TRBV15 and TRBJ1-6 gives the whole variable domain DAMVIQNPRYQVTQFGKPVTLSCSQTLNHNVMYWYQQKSSQAPKLLFHYYDKDFNNEADTPDNFQSRRPNTSFCFLDIRSPGLGDTAMYLCASSPRGGNNSPLHFGNGTRLTVT.

V is TRBV5-1 and J is TRBJ1-2; 7 positions agree with TRBD1. The CDR3 totals 15 residues. Per the germline V gene, CDR1 is SGHRS and CDR2 is YFSETQ. The ends lost 0 bases at V and 4 bases at J; junction bases unmatched: 6. CDR3 in DNA: TGCGCCAGCAGCTTGGGAGGCGGGACAGCCTATGGCTACACCTTC. It is translated as CASSLGGGTAYGYTF.

This chain uses TRBV19 with TRBJ2-5; D is perhaps TRBD2 (6 bases). CDR3 size: 15 residues. Trimming removed 1 base from V and 5 bases from J, with 14 bases in between. The germline gives CDR1 LNHDA, CDR2 SQIVND (reference sequence). Written as DNA, the CDR3 is TGTGCCAGTAGTATAGGGGGGGACGGAATGGAGACCCAGTACTTC. Protein sequence: CASSIGGDGMETQYF.

J is TRBJ2-5 and V is TRBV11-2, with 12 nucleotides matching TRBD2. Trimming took 9 bases from V and 4 from J; bases not matched to a gene: 6. The CDR3 loop spans 14 amino acids. CDR1 and CDR2 (germline): SGHAT, FQNNGV. The CDR3 sequence is CASSSGRARETQYF. The CDR3 region has the DNA TGTGCCAGTTCTAGCGGGAGGGCCAGAGAGACCCAGTACTTC.

As concerns this clonotype: A junction boundary mismatches the germline segment, possibly from a read error. The chain links TRBV24-1 to TRBJ1-5; D is undetermined. This CDR3 comprises 14 residues. Per germline, CDR1 KGHDR and CDR2 SFDVKD. The CDR3 loop is CTTSDPGYNQPQHF. For the CDR3, the DNA is TGTACCACCAGTGACCCAGGATACAATCAGCCCCAGCATTTT.

The chain links TRBV29-1 to TRBJ2-7; weak D call: TRBD2 (5 bases). CDR1 and CDR2 from the germline V gene are SQVTM and ANQGSEA. V lost 8 bases to trimming and J lost 6 bases, with 20 bases between them. The CDR3 is 13 residues long. The CDR3 loop reads CSLVGDAGLEQYF. The CDR3 DNA reads TGCAGCTTGGTCGGTGATGCGGGCCTCGAGCAGTACTTC.

This chain connects TRBV7-9 to TRBJ2-5, with D possibly being TRBD2 (5 bases). V dropped 1 base and J dropped 9 bases, with 15 bases sitting between them. Germline V gene lookup returns CDR1 SEHNR and CDR2 FQNEAQ (reference sequence). CDR3 size: 14 residues. Here the CDR3 DNA reads TGTGCCAGCAGCTTAGATGGGCGGAGAGGGTCCCAGTACTTC. Its protein is CASSLDGRRGSQYF.

In its sample, this clonotype is medium-sized. This sequence joins TRBV10-3 and TRBJ1-4; D gene ambiguous. The V end was cut by 2 bases, the J end by 6 bases, with 13 bases between. The CDR3 loop spans 15 amino acids. The germline V gene encodes CDR1 ENHRY and CDR2 SYGVKD. CDR3 DNA sequence: TGTGCCATCAGTGAGGAAGGGAGTCGGGATGAAAAACTGTTTTTT. This gives the protein CAISEEGSRDEKLFF.

This clonotype came up a few times. V is TRBV20-1 and J is TRBJ2-2; 9 nucleotides match TRBD1. This CDR3 is built from 15 residues. V lost 2 bases, J lost 0 bases, and 1 base stayed unmatched. Germline V CDR1 and CDR2: DFQATT, SNEGSKA (reference sequence). The CDR3 sequence is CSARRQGANTGELFF. DNA of the CDR3: TGCAGTGCTAGACGACAGGGGGCGAACACCGGGGAGCTGTTTTTT.

This chain joins TRBV7-9 and TRBJ2-7; no firm D call. Trimming took off 5 bases at V and 3 bases at J, with 23 bases between the two ends. Germline V lookup: CDR1 SEHNR, CDR2 FQNEAQ (reference sequence). The CDR3 extends over 17 amino acids. CDR3 region: CASSRLADAGYGYEQYF. The CDR3 coding sequence is TGTGCCAGCAGCCGCTTGGCGGACGCAGGCTATGGCTACGAGCAGTACTTC.

To note about this clonotype: This may be a read error, as it is one base from a much larger clone. The CDR3 sequence is CATRPSGNGGQYF. Written as DNA, the CDR3 is TGTGCCACCAGACCTAGCGGGAACGGCGGGCAGTACTTC. This sequence joins TRBV15 and TRBJ2-7; TRBD2 aligns across 9 bases. V gave up 6 bases and J gave up 9 bases; unmatched junction bases: 9. This CDR3 spans 13 amino acids. Germline V gene lookup returns CDR1 LNHNV and CDR2 YYDKDF (reference sequence).

Only a few counts were recorded for this clonotype. The chain links TRBV12-3 or TRBV12-4 to TRBJ1-1, with D perhaps matching TRBD1 (5 bases). The CDR3 runs 17 residues. The V and J ends lost 6 bases and 3 bases respectively, with 23 bases between them. The CDR3 coding sequence is TGTGCCAGCAGCTTACCTATTGGGGGAGGGATGGACACTGAAGCTTTCTTT. It yields the protein CASSLPIGGGMDTEAFF.

This clonotype appeared a few times. V is TRBV7-9 and J is TRBJ1-2, with D unresolved. Per germline, CDR1 SEHNR and CDR2 FQNEAQ (reference sequence). The CDR3 spans 12 residues. V shed 5 bases and J shed 13 bases, with 17 bases lying between them. In DNA, the CDR3 is TGTGCCAGCAGCCAAGTCGATAGGCACTGCACCTTC. The encoded protein is CASSQVDRHCTF.

This clonotype showed up just a few times. The chain couples TRBV7-9 to TRBJ2-7, with 8 bases fitting TRBD2. The J segment lost 2 bases and the V segment lost 8 bases, leaving 5 bases of the junction unmatched. CDR3 length: 13 residues. Per germline, CDR1 SEHNR and CDR2 FQNEAQ (reference sequence). CDR3 protein: CASRPGGPYEQYF. The CDR3 DNA reads TGTGCCAGCCGTCCGGGAGGGCCCTACGAGCAGTACTTC.